This TCR beta chain was documented in a study of cytomegalovirus exposure and HLA in healthy donors. Study-wide results and caveats: The study listed 164 cytomegalovirus-associated TCR beta chains. Rarity held for most TCR sequences, but there were some public TCRs that occurred in many donors. Researchers had no immune exposure information except CMV serostatus available.

PCR used 60 Vbeta primers and 13 Jbeta primers. Measured with immunoSEQ multiplex PCR; TCRdb has only the in-frame clones, and not every one. The profile shows 75,000 to 95,000 clones, around three fifths of them singletons. The V gene's germline CDR1 is MNHEY and CDR2 SMNVEV (reference sequence). The junction had 7 bases not matched to a gene; V was cut back by 0 bases and J by 5 bases. This CDR3 comprises 16 residues. As concerns this clone: Its antigen is unidentified.

Material for sequencing was PBMCs. The clonotype comes from a woman in her fifties or sixties in good health and CMV-seropositive. This chain joins TRBV27 and TRBJ2-5; 9 bases line up with TRBD2. Here the CDR3 reads CASSLSSGGSPETQYF. DNA of the CDR3: TGTGCCAGCAGTTTATCAAGCGGGGGGTCTCCGGAGACCCAGTACTTC.